This T cell receptor beta chain was found in a study of T cell changes during pregnancy in multiple sclerosis. CDR1 and CDR2 from the germline V gene are PRHDT and FYEKMQ (reference sequence). The CDR3 is made up of 15 amino acids. Trimming removed 4 bases from V and 5 bases from J; junction bases left unmatched: 7. Sequencing was performed with immunoSEQ multiplex PCR; in TCRdb, only in-frame clones are kept and a portion is missing. The repertoire holds approximately 100,000 clones, with over 85% as singletons. The V gene is TRBV13, the J gene TRBJ2-3; 9 nucleotides agree with TRBD1. The clonotype was recovered from a female donor with multiple sclerosis, enrolled in a pregnancy study. The sequencing used peripheral blood, collected in the second trimester of pregnancy. Here the CDR3 DNA reads TGTGCCAGCAGCTCCCGGGACAGGGATATAGATACGCAGTATTTT. Translating it yields CASSSRDRDIDTQYF.